A selection of T cell receptor beta chains follows, all from one sample in a study of cytomegalovirus exposure and HLA in healthy donors. Using immunoSEQ multiplex PCR, the repertoire was profiled, and TCRdb retains in-frame clones only, with some absent. The sample has approximately 110,000 clones, 76% seen once. The specimen sequenced was PBMCs. These receptors all come from a man aged 35-49 years in good health and CMV-seropositive. The CDR3 runs from the conserved cysteine through the conserved F or W. Fields, in order: J gene, CDR3 length, D gene, V gene, clone size, CDR3 DNA, CDR3 protein. The D gene is left open where the match is weak. Clone size is shown for a subset of rows, as once, few, many or a class of expanded clone.

>TRBJ2-5|15|NA|TRBV7-7|few
TGTGCTAGCAGCCCCACGTCCAAGGGGCAAGAGACCCAGTACTTC
CASSPTSKGQETQYF
>TRBJ2-6|21|NA|TRBV4-3|once
TGCGCCAGCAGCCAAGATCACCCAACCAGGTTGAGTATCTTTGGGGCCAACGGCCTGACTTTC
CASSQDHPTRLSIFGANGLTF
>TRBJ2-1|14|TRBD2|TRBV6-5|NA
TGTGCCACGGGAGGAGATTATTCCTACAATGAGCAGTTCTTC
CATGGDYSYNEQFF
>TRBJ2-3|14|NA|TRBV27|NA
TGTGCCAGCAGTTACATGGCGGAGGGAAATACGCAGTATTTT
CASSYMAEGNTQYF
>TRBJ2-1|14|NA|TRBV7-3|NA
TGTGCCAGCAGCCCGAACAGGGGCGGGGATGAGCAGTTCTTC
CASSPNRGGDEQFF
>TRBJ2-5|14|TRBD1|TRBV28|NA
TGTGCCAGCAGTCGGGACAGGGGGCAAGAGACCCAGTACTTC
CASSRDRGQETQYF
>TRBJ2-7|12|TRBD2|TRBV2|NA
TGTGCCAGTACTAGCGGGGCCTACGAGCAGTACTTC
CASTSGAYEQYF
>TRBJ2-3|16|TRBD2|TRBV4-2|NA
TGTGCCAGCAGCCAGGGACTAGCAGGAGGTCCAGATACGCAGTATTTT
CASSQGLAGGPDTQYF
>TRBJ1-4|13|NA|TRBV30|few
TGTGCCTGGAAGGGAGCGGCCTATGAAAAACTGTTTTTT
CAWKGAAYEKLFF
>TRBJ2-3|14|NA|TRBV30|NA
TGTGCCGAGCGGCCAGCGAGGAGCACAGATACGCAGTATTTT
CAERPARSTDTQYF
>TRBJ2-3|15|TRBD2|TRBV5-4|few
TGTGCCAGCAGCTCCCGGACTAGCGTCGATGCTACGCAGTATTTT
CASSSRTSVDATQYF
>TRBJ1-6|11|NA|TRBV21-1|NA
TGTGCCAGCAACCCACGGACACCCCTTCACTTT
CASNPRTPLHF
>TRBJ1-4|14|NA|TRBV18|NA
TGTGCCAGCTCACCAACTAAAACGCCTGAAAAACTGTTTTTT
CASSPTKTPEKLFF
>TRBJ2-7|15|TRBD2|TRBV10-2|NA
TGCGCCAGCAGGGCCACTAGCGGGGGTTCCTACGAGCAGTACTTC
CASRATSGGSYEQYF
>TRBJ1-6|14|TRBD1|TRBV29-1|NA
TGCAGCGCAAGTGGAGGGACAGTTAATTCACCCCTCCACTTT
CSASGGTVNSPLHF
>TRBJ1-4|14|NA|TRBV5-6|NA
TGTGCCAGCAGCTTCTCGGTGGGGGGAGAAAAACTGTTTTTT
CASSFSVGGEKLFF
>TRBJ1-1|15|TRBD1|TRBV29-1|NA
TGCAGCGTTGTTAAGGAGGACAGGACTCGGTCTGAAGCTTTCTTT
CSVVKEDRTRSEAFF
>TRBJ1-1|15|NA|TRBV11-3|NA
TGTGCCAGCAGCTTAGAGGGCAGGAGGGGCACTGAAGCTTTCTTT
CASSLEGRRGTEAFF
>TRBJ2-7|12|NA|TRBV7-8|NA
TGTGCCAGCAGCCAGGGGAGGGACGAGCAGTACTTC
CASSQGRDEQYF
>TRBJ1-2|14|NA|TRBV9|NA
TGTGCCAGCAGCGCACAGGGCAGAAACTATGGCTACACCTTC
CASSAQGRNYGYTF
>TRBJ2-7|17|TRBD2|TRBV4-2|once
TGTGCCAGCAGCCAGCGGCTTCTAGCGGGAGGGTCCTACGAGCAGTACTTC
CASSQRLLAGGSYEQYF
>TRBJ2-1|14|TRBD2|TRBV6-1|NA
TGTGCCAGCAAGCCGGCGGGAGGCTACAATGAGCAGTTCTTC
CASKPAGGYNEQFF
>TRBJ2-1|16|TRBD1|TRBV11-3|NA
TGTGCCAGCAGCTCCCGGGACAGGGGTTCCTACAATGAGCAGTTCTTC
CASSSRDRGSYNEQFF
>TRBJ2-4|14|TRBD2|TRBV19|NA
TGTGCCAGTAGCCCGATGGGCGGGGGAAACATTCAGTACTTC
CASSPMGGGNIQYF
>TRBJ1-5|17|TRBD1|TRBV7-9|NA
TGTGCCAGCAGCTTTGGACAGGGCAGGGACAGCAATCAGCCCCAGCATTTT
CASSFGQGRDSNQPQHF
>TRBJ1-5|15|NA|TRBV19|NA
TGTGCCAGTAGTATAAGAGAGTTGCTTAATCAGCCCCAGCATTTT
CASSIRELLNQPQHF
>TRBJ2-7|16|TRBD2|TRBV9|NA
TGTGCCAGCAGCCCCCGAAGGGAGGGAATATCCTACGAGCAGTACTTC
CASSPRREGISYEQYF
>TRBJ2-1|14|TRBD2|TRBV11-3|few
TGTGCCAGCAGCTCCGAGCGGGGGGGAAATGAGCAGTTCTTC
CASSSERGGNEQFF
>TRBJ1-5|15|TRBD1|TRBV11-3|few
TGTGCCAGCAGCAAAAAGGACAGGGGGGTTTGGCCCCAGCATTTT
CASSKKDRGVWPQHF
>TRBJ1-5|13|NA|TRBV15|once
TGTGCCACCAGCAGAGATCGGGGTAACCCCCAGCATTTT
CATSRDRGNPQHF
>TRBJ1-1|15|TRBD1|TRBV19|once
TGTGCCAGTAGTGGGACAGGGGGCGGTGGCACTGAAGCTTTCTTT
CASSGTGGGGTEAFF